These 30 T cell receptor beta chains came from one sample sequenced in a study of PD-1 blockade in classical Hodgkin lymphoma. The table came from immunoSEQ multiplex PCR; TCRdb's copy has only in-frame clones and leaves some out. This table holds under 95,000 clones, 85% to 95% found once. All trial patients relapsed after autologous stem cell transplantation. The source material was peripheral blood mononuclear cells (PBMCs), sampled at baseline. All receptors come from a human donor with classical Hodgkin lymphoma.

The J gene is TRBJ2-1, the V gene TRBV29-1; D is perhaps TRBD2 (6 bases). This CDR3 comprises 16 residues. From germline, CDR1 is SQVTM and CDR2 ANQGSEA. The V end lost 5 bases, the J end lost 0 bases, and 17 bases lay between the germline ends. The CDR3 coding sequence is TGCAGCGTTAGACATGGCGGGAAAAGCTCCTACAATGAGCAGTTCTTC. Encoded protein: CSVRHGGKSSYNEQFF.

The chain is built from TRBV5-5 and TRBJ1-2, with 8 bases fitting TRBD1. Losses at the gene ends were 4 bases for V and 5 bases for J; bases not matched to a gene: 10. CDR1 and CDR2 from the germline V gene are SGHKS and YYEKEE (reference sequence). The CDR3 is made up of 15 amino acids. CDR3 bases: TGTGCCAGCAGCCCTGACAGGGGTGTGGGTTATGGCTACACCTTC. This gives the protein CASSPDRGVGYGYTF.

CDR3 sequence reads: CASSLGQVSAGTDTQYF. The CDR3 DNA reads as TGTGCCAGCAGCTTAGGACAGGTCTCCGCGGGCACAGATACGCAGTATTTT. This rearrangement joins TRBV7-9 to TRBJ2-3; D may be TRBD1 (6 bases). The V gene's germline CDR1 is SEHNR and CDR2 FQNEAQ (reference sequence). V was cut by 1 base and J by 1 base, with 15 bases left in between. The CDR3 is made up of 17 amino acids.

V and J are TRBV28 and TRBJ2-1; 9 bases agree with TRBD2. CDR3 length: 16 residues. J was trimmed by 5 bases and V by 3 bases; bases with no gene match: 8. In germline, CDR1 is MDHEN, CDR2 SYDVKM. The CDR3 nucleotides read TGTGCCAGCAGTTTCCCTTCTAGCGGGATCAACAATGAGCAGTTCTTC. It is translated as CASSFPSSGINNEQFF.

DNA for the CDR3: TGTGCCAGCAGCAAAGTTAGTTGTCACAGGCATCAGCCCCAGCATTTT. It translates to CASSKVSCHRHQPQHF. The chain couples TRBV21-1 to TRBJ1-5; the DNA was not compared with TRBD1, the D call given in the table. TRBV21-1 is a pseudogene segment. CDR3 length: 16 residues.

This clone has just one count. V gene TRBV4-1 combines with J gene TRBJ2-3; 10 nucleotides line up with TRBD2. The CDR3 sequence is 17 residues long. Per the germline V gene, CDR1 is MGHRA and CDR2 is YSYEKL. V shed 0 bases and J 5 bases; nucleotides not matched to a gene: 8. The CDR3 DNA sequence: TGCGCCAGCAGCCAAGACGAGCCAGCGGGGGGGGTAGATACGCAGTATTTT. Residues: CASSQDEPAGGVDTQYF.

This sequence joins TRBV6-6 and TRBJ2-3; the D call may be TRBD1 or TRBD2 (5 bases each). The germline gives CDR1 MNHNY, CDR2 SVGAGI (reference sequence). Trimming took 0 bases from V and 1 from J, leaving 8 bases between them. The CDR3 is 15 amino acids. As DNA, the CDR3 is TGTGCCAGCAGTTACTCGGGACCTCGCACAGATACGCAGTATTTT. Translating it yields CASSYSGPRTDTQYF.

J is TRBJ2-7 and V is TRBV10-1; no definite D call. CDR1 and CDR2 (germline): WNHNN, SYGVQD (reference sequence). V was trimmed by 3 bases and J by 0 bases, leaving 9 bases between them. The length of the CDR3 is 14 residues. This CDR3 is CASSDAEHSYEQYF. The CDR3 nucleotides are TGCGCCAGCAGTGATGCGGAGCACTCCTACGAGCAGTACTTC.

The chain couples TRBV5-5 to TRBJ2-7, with a possible D match to TRBD1 (6 bases). The CDR3 is made up of 16 amino acids. V lost 2 bases and J 3 bases, leaving 18 bases between the germline ends. Germline V lookup: CDR1 SGHKS, CDR2 YYEKEE (reference sequence). CDR3 protein: CASSFALRDNNYEQYF. The CDR3 DNA sequence: TGTGCCAGCAGCTTTGCCTTACGGGACAATAACTACGAGCAGTACTTC. The variable domain in full, with the rest retrieved from reference TRBV5-5 and TRBJ2-7, is DAGVTQSPTHLIKTRGQQVTLRCSPISGHKSVSWYQQVLGQGPQFIFQYYEKEERGRGNFPDRFSARQFPNYSSELNVNALLLGDSALYLCASSFALRDNNYEQYFGPGTRLTVT.

CDR3 sequence reads: CASSIEGTSAAYNEQFF. For the CDR3, the DNA is TGTGCCAGTAGTATAGAAGGGACTAGCGCAGCCTACAATGAGCAGTTCTTC. The rearrangement links TRBV19 to TRBJ2-1; 10 bases are a match to TRBD2. Trimming removed 0 bases from V and 2 bases from J; junction bases left unmatched: 4. CDR3 length: 17 amino acids. CDR1 is LNHDA, CDR2 SQIVND, per germline (reference sequence).

The chain carries TRBV6-6 and TRBJ2-7; possibly TRBD1 for D (5 bases). Germline V gene lookup returns CDR1 MNHNY and CDR2 SVGAGI (reference sequence). V was shortened by 0 bases and J by 3 bases, with 12 bases between the two germline ends. This CDR3 has 15 amino acids. CDR3 nucleotide sequence: TGTGCCAGCAGTTACTCGATGGACATATACTACGAGCAGTACTTC. It is translated as CASSYSMDIYYEQYF.

The sample holds a few counts of this clone. This chain connects TRBV27 to TRBJ2-2; 7 nucleotides match TRBD1. There are 14 residues in the CDR3. V lost 6 bases to trimming and J lost 7 bases; unmatched junction nucleotides: 8. Per the germline V gene, CDR1 is MNHEY and CDR2 is SMNVEV (reference sequence). In DNA form, the CDR3 reads TGTGCCAGCAGCCCAGACAGGGTGGGCGGGGAGCTGTTTTTT. Encoded protein: CASSPDRVGGELFF.

V usage is TRBV28 and J usage is TRBJ1-4, with 8 bases fitting TRBD1. Per germline, CDR1 MDHEN and CDR2 SYDVKM. The CDR3 totals 16 residues. Trimming at V came to 7 bases and at J to 3 bases, leaving 10 bases not matched to a gene. For the CDR3, the DNA is TGTGCCAGCATCCCCCTCCAGGGGGCGGCTAATGAAAAACTGTTTTTT. Its translation is CASIPLQGAANEKLFF.

The chain uses TRBV5-1 and TRBJ2-7, with D possibly called TRBD1 or TRBD2 (5 bases each). In germline, CDR1 is SGHRS, CDR2 YFSETQ. CDR3 size: 16 residues. Trimming took off 0 bases at V and 2 bases at J, with 15 bases between the two ends. The CDR3 spells CASSLVRGTLAYEQYF. As DNA, the CDR3 is TGCGCCAGCAGCTTGGTTCGGGGCACTCTGGCCTACGAGCAGTACTTC.

The CDR3 spells CASSHGTGVTGELFF. The CDR3 coding sequence is TGTGCCAGCAGCCACGGGACAGGGGTTACCGGGGAGCTGTTTTTT. V usage is TRBV5-8 and J usage is TRBJ2-2, with 10 bases matching TRBD1. J was trimmed by 5 bases and V by 4 bases; bases with no gene match: 5. The CDR3 contains 15 residues. In germline, CDR1 is SGHTS, CDR2 YDEGEE.

This clone was seen only once. This chain connects TRBV5-1 to TRBJ2-3; D is undetermined. The length of the CDR3 is 13 residues. V shed 0 bases and J shed 6 bases, with 8 bases lying between them. In germline, CDR1 is SGHRS, CDR2 YFSETQ. Written as DNA, the CDR3 is TGCGCCAGCAGCTTGGGGGTGGCGGATACGCAGTATTTT. This encodes CASSLGVADTQYF.

This clone came up a few times. The CDR3 sequence is CASSVGGIGYGYTF. The CDR3 coding sequence is TGTGCCAGCAGCGTAGGAGGGATCGGCTATGGCTACACCTTC. The chain couples TRBV9 to TRBJ1-2, with D unclear. Germline V gene sequence: CDR1 SGDLS, CDR2 YYNGEE. CDR3 length equals 14 residues. V lost 0 bases and J 4 bases, leaving 10 bases between the germline ends.

CDR3 sequence (DNA): TGTGCCAGCCTTACTAGCGGCCTGTACCAAGAGACCCAGTACTTC. This encodes CASLTSGLYQETQYF. The genes are TRBV6-1 and TRBJ2-5, with 8 bases that match TRBD2. The CDR3 covers 15 residues. With 8 bases clipped from V and 0 bases from J, the junction kept 8 bases outside the gene matches. The germline V gene has CDR1 MNHNS and CDR2 SASEGT.

V and J are TRBV9 and TRBJ1-1, with D maybe TRBD1 (5 bases). Germline-derived CDR1 and CDR2 are SGDLS and YYNGEE. The germline V and J ends were trimmed by 0 bases and 0 bases, with 9 bases remaining between them. The CDR3 extends over 15 amino acids. The CDR3 sequence is CASSVGGLMNTEAFF. For the CDR3, the DNA is TGTGCCAGCAGCGTAGGGGGCCTAATGAACACTGAAGCTTTCTTT.

The genes are TRBV30 and TRBJ2-7, with D possibly called TRBD1 or TRBD2 (5 bases each). CDR1 and CDR2 (germline): GTSNPN, SVGIG (reference sequence). V was pared by 4 bases and J by 4 bases, with 11 bases between. CDR3 size: 12 residues. In DNA, the CDR3 is TGTGCCTGGAAGGGGACGAATTACGAGCAGTACTTC. It encodes CAWKGTNYEQYF. The full variable domain, completed using reference TRBV30 and TRBJ2-7, is SQTIHQWPATLVQPVGSPLSLECTVEGTSNPNLYWYRQAAGRGLQLLFYSVGIGQISSEVPQNLSASRPQDRQFILSSKKLLLSDSGFYLCAWKGTNYEQYFGPGTRLTVT.

The chain links TRBV27 to TRBJ2-3; D call uncertain. This CDR3 has 15 amino acids. Trimming left V 6 bases short and J 4 bases short, with 17 bases between. Germline V gene data show CDR1 as MNHEY and CDR2 as SMNVEV (reference sequence). CDR3: CASRTEVVNPDTQYF. CDR3 DNA: TGTGCCAGCAGAACTGAGGTGGTAAACCCAGATACGCAGTATTTT.

This chain connects TRBV6-1 to TRBJ1-1; D is perhaps TRBD1 (5 bases). V shed 2 bases and J shed 5 bases, with 12 bases lying between them. Germline loops: CDR1 MNHNS, CDR2 SASEGT. This CDR3 region has 14 residues. The DNA for the CDR3 is TGTGCCAGCAGTGAAAACCAGGGTTGGACTGAAGCTTTCTTT. Translated: CASSENQGWTEAFF.

V is TRBV4-2 and J is TRBJ2-2; 10 bases fit TRBD2. V gave up 2 bases and J gave up 4 bases; unmatched junction bases: 19. The CDR3 has 21 amino acids. CDR1 and CDR2 from the germline V gene are LGHNA and YNFKEQ. The DNA of the CDR3 is TGTGCCAGCAGCCAAAGTCCACCTAGGCTAGCGGGAGTGAGGGGCACCGGGGAGCTGTTTTTT. The encoded protein is CASSQSPPRLAGVRGTGELFF.

This chain links TRBV5-1 with TRBJ2-1; 12 bases align to TRBD2. The CDR3 covers 16 residues. Per germline, CDR1 SGHRS and CDR2 YFSETQ. Unmatched junction bases numbered 5, after V lost 0 bases and J lost 7 bases. For the CDR3, the DNA is TGCGCCAGCAGCTTGGAACTAGCGGGGGGAGGGAATGAGCAGTTCTTC. Translation gives CASSLELAGGGNEQFF.

This chain connects TRBV2 to TRBJ1-5; the D is unclear. Per germline, CDR1 SNHLY and CDR2 FYNNEI. The length of the CDR3 is 15 residues. V gave up 3 bases and J gave up 0 bases, with 9 bases separating them. The CDR3 spells CASSDQWVSNQPQHF. As DNA, the CDR3 is TGTGCCAGCAGTGACCAGTGGGTTAGCAATCAGCCCCAGCATTTT.

This chain links TRBV10-3 with TRBJ2-1, with 8 bases lining up with TRBD2. The V gene's germline CDR1 is ENHRY and CDR2 SYGVKD. Trimming removed 5 bases from V and 0 bases from J; junction bases left unmatched: 3. The length of the CDR3 is 15 residues. CDR3 residues: CAISIAGSSYNEQFF. The CDR3 bases are TGTGCCATCAGTATAGCGGGGAGCTCCTACAATGAGCAGTTCTTC.

The chain joins TRBV6-5 to TRBJ2-4; D call uncertain. The CDR3 runs to 13 residues. Germline CDR1 reads MNHEY; CDR2 reads SVGAGI. With 5 bases removed from V and 0 bases from J, the gap between germline ends came to 5 bases. The CDR3 DNA follows: TGTGCCAGCAGTGACCTAGCCAAAAACATTCAGTACTTC. This encodes CASSDLAKNIQYF.

The chain couples TRBV7-2 to TRBJ2-1; D is unclear. Trimming stripped 6 bases from V and 10 bases from J, with 16 bases between. The CDR3 totals 13 residues. Germline CDR1 is SGHTA and CDR2 is FQGNSA. CDR3 loop: CASRPGLDGEQFF. The DNA of the CDR3 is TGTGCCAGCAGGCCGGGCCTCGACGGGGAGCAGTTCTTC.

This chain joins TRBV9 and TRBJ2-7; 7 nucleotides align to TRBD1. The CDR3 is made up of 17 amino acids. V lost 3 bases to trimming and J lost 0 bases; unmatched junction nucleotides: 12. Germline V gene lookup returns CDR1 SGDLS and CDR2 YYNGEE. The CDR3 nucleotides read TGTGCCAGCAGCGCCTCTGCCTCGACAGGGTTCTCCTACGAGCAGTACTTC. Translated: CASSASASTGFSYEQYF.

The chain is built from TRBV4-3 and TRBJ2-1; 9 nucleotides align to TRBD2. V shed 4 bases, J shed 1 base, and the junction held 5 bases outside the gene matches. CDR1 and CDR2 (germline): LGHNA, YSLEER. The CDR3 contains 16 residues. CDR3 protein: CASSRRLADSYNEQFF. CDR3 coding DNA: TGCGCCAGCAGCCGGAGACTAGCGGATTCCTACAATGAGCAGTTCTTC.